Listed below are T cell receptor beta chains from one sample, sequenced in a study of OX40 agonist ivuxolimab in advanced cancers. Method: immunoSEQ multiplex PCR; TCRdb's copy keeps in-frame clones and lacks some. The data hold about 48,000 clones, with roughly 85% observed a single time. Source: CD4+ or CD8+ T cells sorted from blood, taken in a trial of the OX40 agonist ivuxolimab. Receptors were obtained from an adult with an advanced solid tumor such as melanoma, head and neck, liver or kidney cancer. Each CDR3 is given with its conserved first and last residue. The D gene is left open where the match is weak. Only part of the rows carry a size: once, few, many, or a class if the clone is expanded.

14	TRBJ2-3	TRBV19	.	.	CASADSGVRDTQYF	TGTGCCAGTGCTGATTCAGGGGTAAGAGATACGCAGTATTTT
12	TRBJ2-7	TRBV7-2	.	.	CASSSPSYEQYF	TGTGCCAGCAGCTCTCCGTCCTACGAGCAGTACTTC
13	TRBJ1-5	TRBV6-1	.	.	CASTPSRVQPQHF	TGTGCCAGCACCCCGTCGAGGGTCCAGCCCCAGCATTTT
13	TRBJ2-5	TRBV5-6	.	TRBD2	CASSRGGEETQYF	TGTGCCAGCAGCCGGGGAGGGGAAGAGACCCAGTACTTC
14	TRBJ2-7	TRBV7-9	.	.	CASSLGDRNYEQYF	TGTGCCAGCAGCTTAGGGGACCGAAACTACGAGCAGTACTTC
18	TRBJ1-5	TRBV21-1	.	.	CASSNRTGGGWDNQPQHF	TGTGCCAGCAGCAATCGAACTGGGGGGGGCTGGGACAATCAGCCCCAGCATTTT
16	TRBJ2-7	TRBV28	.	TRBD2	CASSSHERGFFYEQYF	TGTGCCAGCAGTTCCCACGAGCGGGGATTTTTCTACGAGCAGTACTTC
12	TRBJ1-5	TRBV28	.	.	CASSLANQPQHF	TGTGCCAGCAGTTTGGCCAATCAGCCCCAGCATTTT
13	TRBJ2-1	TRBV7-9	.	.	CASSLFEREEQFF	TGTGCCAGCAGCTTATTCGAGCGAGAGGAGCAGTTCTTC
16	TRBJ2-4	TRBV7-8	.	TRBD1	CASSLRQGVVQNIQYF	TGTGCCAGCAGCCTACGACAGGGGGTGGTCCAAAACATTCAGTACTTC
15	TRBJ2-1	TRBV9	.	TRBD2	CASSHGLAQDNEQFF	TGTGCCAGCAGCCACGGACTAGCCCAGGACAATGAGCAGTTCTTC
15	TRBJ2-7	TRBV7-8	.	TRBD1	CASSPNRGNSYEQYF	TGTGCCAGCAGCCCCAACAGGGGCAACTCCTACGAGCAGTACTTC
11	TRBJ2-5	TRBV19	.	.	CASYYQETQYF	TGTGCCAGTTACTATCAAGAGACCCAGTACTTC
14	TRBJ2-5	TRBV19	.	.	CASSRGAAQETQYF	TGTGCCAGTAGTAGGGGCGCCGCTCAAGAGACCCAGTACTTC
13	TRBJ1-1	TRBV5-4	.	.	CASSLPRGTEAFF	TGTGCCAGCAGCCTCCCCAGGGGCACTGAAGCTTTCTTT
15	TRBJ1-4	TRBV30	.	.	CAWSALAGINEKLFF	TGTGCCTGGAGTGCCCTCGCCGGGATTAATGAAAAACTGTTTTTT
13	TRBJ1-1	TRBV11-2	.	.	CASSSSRGGEAFF	TGTGCCAGCAGCTCCAGTAGGGGGGGTGAAGCTTTCTTT
15	TRBJ1-4	TRBV10-3	once	.	CAISDRARGNEKLFF	TGTGCCATCAGTGATCGGGCAAGGGGGAATGAAAAACTGTTTTTT
11	TRBJ2-2	TRBV7-9	.	.	CASSFRGELFF	TGTGCCAGCAGCTTTCGCGGGGAGCTGTTTTTT
15	TRBJ2-7	TRBV14	.	.	CASSQFDRPSYEQYF	TGTGCCAGCAGCCAATTTGACAGGCCGTCCTACGAGCAGTACTTC
14	TRBJ2-5	TRBV5-1	.	.	CASSLGQGLETQYF	TGCGCCAGCAGCTTGGGGCAGGGTTTGGAGACCCAGTACTTC
16	TRBJ1-1	TRBV11-2	.	TRBD1	CASSLSWTGVNTEAFF	TGTGCCAGCAGCTTATCATGGACAGGTGTGAACACTGAAGCTTTCTTT
15	TRBJ2-5	TRBV4-1	.	TRBD2	CASSQAGTGREAQYF	TGCGCCAGCAGCCAAGCCGGGACTGGCCGGGAGGCCCAGTACTTC
13	TRBJ2-1	TRBV25-1	.	TRBD1	CASSGTGKDEQFF	TGTGCCAGCAGTGGGACAGGGAAGGATGAGCAGTTCTTC
19	TRBJ1-3	TRBV9	few	.	CASSARGNRGVASGNTIYF	TGTGCCAGCAGCGCACGAGGGAATCGGGGAGTCGCGTCTGGAAACACCATATATTTT
16	TRBJ2-5	TRBV2	once	.	CASSEAAGTWVGTQYF	TGTGCCAGCAGTGAAGCGGCGGGGACTTGGGTTGGGACCCAGTACTTC
12	TRBJ2-7	TRBV4-1	.	.	CASPGCTYEQYF	TGCGCCAGCCCGGGCTGTACCTACGAGCAGTACTTC
15	TRBJ2-3	TRBV21-1	.	.	CAIRATSETPDTQYF	TGTGCCATTCGTGCGACTAGCGAGACCCCAGATACGCAGTATTTT
15	TRBJ2-5	TRBV6-1	.	.	CASSRPPGSPETQYF	TGTGCCAGCAGCCGACCCCCAGGGAGTCCGGAGACCCAGTACTTC